A selection of T cell receptor beta chains follows, all from one sample in a study of cytomegalovirus exposure and HLA in healthy donors. The method was immunoSEQ multiplex PCR; TCRdb's version includes in-frame clones alone and lacks a portion of them. The table has some 150,000 clones, around 9% seen once. Sequenced sample: PBMCs. The receptors were gathered from a woman between 40 and 55 years old in good health and CMV-seropositive. The CDR3 runs from the conserved cysteine through the conserved F or W. A D gene is named only where the DNA matches it firmly. Part of the rows lack a size; the others show once, few, many or a class for expanded clones.

V: TRBV11-2; J: TRBJ1-1; size: .; D: .; DNA: TGTGCCAGCAGCTTAGGACTTACAAACACTGAAGCTTTCTTT; CDR3: CASSLGLTNTEAFF
V: TRBV19; J: TRBJ1-5; size: .; D: .; DNA: TGTGCCAGTAGTATTACAAAACATAGCAATCAGCCCCAGCATTTT; CDR3: CASSITKHSNQPQHF
V: TRBV13; J: TRBJ2-7; size: few; D: .; DNA: TGTGCCAGCAGCTTACAGGCCTACGAGCAGTACTTC; CDR3: CASSLQAYEQYF
V: TRBV7-2; J: TRBJ2-1; size: .; D: TRBD2; DNA: TGTGCCAGCATACTGGGACTAGCGGGGTACAATGAGCAGTTCTTC; CDR3: CASILGLAGYNEQFF
V: TRBV7-9; J: TRBJ2-1; size: .; D: TRBD1; DNA: TGTGCCAGCAGCCCCAGACGCGGACAGGGGTTCGATGAGCAGTTCTTC; CDR3: CASSPRRGQGFDEQFF
V: TRBV5-6; J: TRBJ2-7; size: few; D: .; DNA: TGTGCCAGCAGCTTGCTCAGGGGTCCCTACGAGCAGTACTTC; CDR3: CASSLLRGPYEQYF
V: TRBV9; J: TRBJ2-5; size: few; D: .; DNA: TGTGCCAGCAGCGTAGACCAGTCCCAAGAGACCCAGTACTTC; CDR3: CASSVDQSQETQYF
V: TRBV19; J: TRBJ1-1; size: few; D: TRBD1; DNA: TGTGCCAGTAGTCCGCAGGGGGCTAACACTGAAGCTTTCTTT; CDR3: CASSPQGANTEAFF
V: TRBV5-1; J: TRBJ2-7; size: .; D: .; DNA: TGCGCCAGCAGCTTGGCAGCGGGTATCACTCCCTACGAGCAGTACTTC; CDR3: CASSLAAGITPYEQYF
V: TRBV2; J: TRBJ1-2; size: few; D: .; DNA: TGTGCCAGCGGGTGGGTTACCGGAGGGTATGGCTACACCTTC; CDR3: CASGWVTGGYGYTF
V: TRBV6-5; J: TRBJ2-4; size: .; D: TRBD2; DNA: TGTGCCAGCAGTTCATCGGGGGGGCAAAACATTCAGTACTTC; CDR3: CASSSSGGQNIQYF
V: TRBV7-9; J: TRBJ1-1; size: few; D: .; DNA: TGTGCCAGCAGCCTCGGGGGTGGGACCACTGAAGCTTTCTTT; CDR3: CASSLGGGTTEAFF
V: TRBV7-3; J: TRBJ2-3; size: few; D: .; DNA: TGTGCCAGCAGCTTAAATTCGGTTGGCACAGATACGCAGTATTTT; CDR3: CASSLNSVGTDTQYF
V: TRBV19; J: TRBJ1-2; size: few; D: .; DNA: TGTGCCAGTTCCAGGGTGAACTATGGCTACACCTTC; CDR3: CASSRVNYGYTF
V: TRBV6-1; J: TRBJ2-5; size: few; D: TRBD2; DNA: TGTGCCAGCAGTGAGACTAGCGGGGGTTACCAAGAGACCCAGTACTTC; CDR3: CASSETSGGYQETQYF
V: TRBV5-1; J: TRBJ1-6; size: .; D: .; DNA: TGCGCCAGCAGCTTGTGGGGGCTAGATTCACCCCTCCACTTT; CDR3: CASSLWGLDSPLHF
V: TRBV6-5; J: TRBJ2-3; size: few; D: .; DNA: TGTGCCAGCAGTTCGGAAAGCCGGGACTCAGGGCATACGCAGTATTTT; CDR3: CASSSESRDSGHTQYF
V: TRBV6-5; J: TRBJ1-4; size: .; D: .; DNA: TGTGCCAGCCCAAGACAAATGACGAATGAAAAACTGTTTTTT; CDR3: CASPRQMTNEKLFF
V: TRBV29-1; J: TRBJ2-3; size: .; D: TRBD1; DNA: TGCAGCGTTGAGGGGACAGACACAGATACGCAGTATTTT; CDR3: CSVEGTDTDTQYF
V: TRBV19; J: TRBJ1-1; size: .; D: TRBD1; DNA: TGTGCCAGTAGTATAGATCCGGGACAGGGGGATCGAGCTTTCTTT; CDR3: CASSIDPGQGDRAFF
V: TRBV20-1; J: TRBJ2-1; size: many; D: .; DNA: TGCAGTGCTACTAGCAATGAGCAGTTCTTC; CDR3: CSATSNEQFF
V: TRBV5-4; J: TRBJ2-5; size: .; D: .; DNA: TGTGCCAGCAGCAGGACTGTGTACCAAGAGACCCAGTACTTC; CDR3: CASSRTVYQETQYF
V: TRBV5-1; J: TRBJ1-4; size: .; D: .; DNA: TGCGCCAGCAGCGACGGGAAGGGATCTAATGAAAAACTGTTTTTT; CDR3: CASSDGKGSNEKLFF
V: TRBV6-5; J: TRBJ1-4; size: few; D: .; DNA: TGTGCCAGCAGTCCACAACAGGGAGAGGATGAAAAACTGTTTTTT; CDR3: CASSPQQGEDEKLFF
V: TRBV11-3; J: TRBJ2-2; size: .; D: TRBD2; DNA: TGTGCCAGCAGCCCGCCGGCGGGGGTAGACACCGGGGAGCTGTTTTTT; CDR3: CASSPPAGVDTGELFF
V: TRBV5-6; J: TRBJ1-1; size: .; D: TRBD1; DNA: TGTGCCAGCAGCTCCGGACAGGGATACGAACATGGTGAAGCTTTCTTT; CDR3: CASSSGQGYEHGEAFF
V: TRBV6-5; J: TRBJ1-1; size: .; D: .; DNA: TGTGCCAGCCGACCCCCCGGCGGGAACACTGAAGCTTCCTTT; CDR3: CASRPPGGNTEASF
V: TRBV5-1; J: TRBJ2-3; size: .; D: .; DNA: TGCGCCAGCAGCTTTGACAGGCCTAGCACAGATACGCAGTATTTT; CDR3: CASSFDRPSTDTQYF
V: TRBV5-1; J: TRBJ2-1; size: few; D: TRBD2; DNA: TGCGCCAGCAGCTTTATCCCCGGGGGGGAAAATGAGCAGTTCTTC; CDR3: CASSFIPGGENEQFF
V: TRBV25-1; J: TRBJ1-6; size: .; D: .; DNA: TGTGCCAGCAAGGCGGGGGCCTTACCCGTTTACTATAATTCACCCCTCCACTTT; CDR3: CASKAGALPVYYNSPLHF
V: TRBV19; J: TRBJ1-1; size: few; D: .; DNA: TGTGCCAGTAGGGGAGACTGGTACACTGAAGCTTTCTTT; CDR3: CASRGDWYTEAFF
V: TRBV11-3; J: TRBJ2-1; size: .; D: .; DNA: TGTGCCAGCAGCTTAGGACTGACTGTTTACAATGAGCAGTTCTTC; CDR3: CASSLGLTVYNEQFF
V: TRBV6-5; J: TRBJ2-7; size: .; D: TRBD2; DNA: TGTGCCTCCGGGAGGGGGGCGGTTTACGAGCAGTACTTC; CDR3: CASGRGAVYEQYF
V: TRBV2; J: TRBJ1-4; size: few; D: TRBD1; DNA: TGTGCCAGCAGCTCCGGGACAGGGGAGGAAAAACTGTTTTTT; CDR3: CASSSGTGEEKLFF
V: TRBV2; J: TRBJ1-5; size: .; D: TRBD1; DNA: TGTGCCAGCAGTGTGGAGGGGGCAGGACAGCCCCAGCATTTT; CDR3: CASSVEGAGQPQHF
V: TRBV9; J: TRBJ1-5; size: few; D: .; DNA: TGTGCCAGCAGCCCAGGGTTGAATCAGCCCCAGCATTTT; CDR3: CASSPGLNQPQHF
V: TRBV18; J: TRBJ2-7; size: .; D: .; DNA: TGTGCCAGCTCACCACCGAACAGGGCCTCCTACGAGCAGTACTTC; CDR3: CASSPPNRASYEQYF
V: TRBV27; J: TRBJ2-2; size: few; D: .; DNA: TGTGCCAGCAGGGTTGAGGGATTGGGGAACACCGGGGAGCTGTTTTTT; CDR3: CASRVEGLGNTGELFF
V: TRBV15; J: TRBJ1-2; size: .; D: .; DNA: TGTGCCACCAGCAGTCTGTTCGATGGCTACACCTTC; CDR3: CATSSLFDGYTF
V: TRBV5-1; J: TRBJ2-3; size: .; D: .; DNA: TGCGCCAGCAGCTTGGGTGGGGGGGCCCTCGATACGCAGTATTTT; CDR3: CASSLGGGALDTQYF
V: TRBV12-2; J: TRBJ1-5; size: .; D: .; DNA: TGTGCAAGTCGCCTGGGACAGGGAAAGGGTACTGATCCCCGAAGTCACAATCAGCCCCAGCATTTT; CDR3: CASRLGQGKGTDPRSHNQPQHF
V: TRBV27; J: TRBJ1-1; size: .; D: .; DNA: TGTGCCAGCAGTTTGATCAGGGATCCCACTGAAGCTTTCTTT; CDR3: CASSLIRDPTEAFF
V: TRBV2; J: TRBJ1-6; size: .; D: .; DNA: TGTGCCAGCAGTGAAGCGCATAACCTAGGGAGTTCACCCCTCCACTTT; CDR3: CASSEAHNLGSSPLHF
V: TRBV7-9; J: TRBJ2-7; size: .; D: .; DNA: TGTGCCAGCAGCTTAGCCCCCGCGGAGGGCTACGAGCAGTACTTC; CDR3: CASSLAPAEGYEQYF
V: TRBV19; J: TRBJ2-7; size: few; D: TRBD1; DNA: TGTGCCAGTAGTATTCTACAGGGGGACGAGCAGTACTTC; CDR3: CASSILQGDEQYF
V: TRBV6-5; J: TRBJ1-4; size: few; D: .; DNA: TGTGCCAGCAGTTACTCGATCCAGTTTAATGAAAAACTGTTTTTT; CDR3: CASSYSIQFNEKLFF
V: TRBV5-1; J: TRBJ2-1; size: .; D: .; DNA: TGCGCCAGCAGCTTGGTCGGCGGGGCCCCATACAATGAGCAGTTCTTC; CDR3: CASSLVGGAPYNEQFF
V: TRBV5-1; J: TRBJ2-5; size: few; D: .; DNA: TGCGCCAGCAGCTTGGTTCTCGCGGCAACTCAAGAGACCCAGTACTTC; CDR3: CASSLVLAATQETQYF
V: TRBV11-1; J: TRBJ1-2; size: few; D: .; DNA: TGTGCCAGCAGCTCTATGGCCACTAGTAGTGGCTACACCTTC; CDR3: CASSSMATSSGYTF
V: TRBV13; J: TRBJ1-6; size: few; D: TRBD1; DNA: TGTGCCAGCAGCTCGGGACAGGGGATGGAGCCCCTCCACTTT; CDR3: CASSSGQGMEPLHF
V: TRBV9; J: TRBJ2-3; size: .; D: TRBD2; DNA: TGTGCCAGCAGCGTAGGACTAGCCACAGATACGCAGTATTTT; CDR3: CASSVGLATDTQYF
V: TRBV9; J: TRBJ2-6; size: .; D: .; DNA: TGTGCCAGCAGCGTGCACATTATTAACTCTGGGGCCAACGTCCTGACTTTC; CDR3: CASSVHIINSGANVLTF
V: TRBV2; J: TRBJ2-1; size: few; D: TRBD2; DNA: TGTGCCAGCATAGCGGGGGTTTACAATGAGCAGTTCTTC; CDR3: CASIAGVYNEQFF
V: TRBV5-1; J: TRBJ1-4; size: few; D: TRBD1; DNA: TGCGCCAGCAGCTTGTCGGGCCAGGGGGCAGAAAAACTGTTTTTT; CDR3: CASSLSGQGAEKLFF